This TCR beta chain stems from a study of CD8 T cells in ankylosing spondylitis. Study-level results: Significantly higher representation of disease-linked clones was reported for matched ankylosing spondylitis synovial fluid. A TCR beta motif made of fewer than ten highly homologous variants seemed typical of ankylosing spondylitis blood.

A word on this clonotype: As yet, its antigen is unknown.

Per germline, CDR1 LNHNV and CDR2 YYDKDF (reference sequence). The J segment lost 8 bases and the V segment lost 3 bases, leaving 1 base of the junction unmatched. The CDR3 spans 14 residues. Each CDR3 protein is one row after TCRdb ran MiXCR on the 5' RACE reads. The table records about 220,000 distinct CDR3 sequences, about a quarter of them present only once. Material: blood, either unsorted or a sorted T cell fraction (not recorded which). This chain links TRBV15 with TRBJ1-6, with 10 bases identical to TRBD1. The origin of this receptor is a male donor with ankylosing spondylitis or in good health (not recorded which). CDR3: CATSRGQGYSPLHF. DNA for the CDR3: TGTGCCACCAGCAGGGGACAGGGGTATTCACCCCTCCACTTT. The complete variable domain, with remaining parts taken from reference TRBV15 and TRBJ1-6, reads DAMVIQNPRYQVTQFGKPVTLSCSQTLNHNVMYWYQQKSSQAPKLLFHYYDKDFNNEADTPDNFQSRRPNTSFCFLDIRSPGLGDTAMYLCATSRGQGYSPLHFGNGTRLTVT.